This T cell receptor (beta chain) was recorded in a study of T cell changes during pregnancy in multiple sclerosis (dated by TCRdb to between 2017 and 2020). With respect to the entire study: The study examined how the T cell repertoire changed over the course of pregnancy in women with multiple sclerosis.

The library relied on the immunoSEQ multiplex PCR assay. Here the immuneACCESS table is served through TCRdb, limited to in-frame sequences with V and J called. Missing clones are a known gap in these copies; in checked studies unresolved V genes cover under half, and the rest lacks a known reason. This sample gives about 57,000 clones in total; about 90% of them show up just once. The ten largest clones take up about 0.21% of the sample. Note on this clone: Its cognate antigen has yet to be identified. No much larger clone is present one base from it, and per-base qualities are unavailable.

V is trimmed back by 5 bases and J by 5 bases, and the junction contains 6 bases that no gene match accounts for. CDR1 SGHTA and CDR2 FQGTGA are derived from the germline V gene. CDR3 length: 14 amino acids, cysteine to phenylalanine. Only the CDR3 region is kept as DNA, spanning 42 bases read in frame from base 1. The source material was CD4+ T cells from peripheral blood mononuclear cells, sampled in the second trimester of pregnancy. The rearranged segments are TRBV7-3 and TRBJ1-1, with 9 bases in between that match TRBD1. The clonotype was recovered from a female donor with multiple sclerosis, enrolled in a pregnancy study. For the CDR3, the sequence is CASSTQGAGTEAFF. The nucleotides are TGTGCCAGCAGCACACAGGGGGCAGGGACTGAAGCTTTCTTT.